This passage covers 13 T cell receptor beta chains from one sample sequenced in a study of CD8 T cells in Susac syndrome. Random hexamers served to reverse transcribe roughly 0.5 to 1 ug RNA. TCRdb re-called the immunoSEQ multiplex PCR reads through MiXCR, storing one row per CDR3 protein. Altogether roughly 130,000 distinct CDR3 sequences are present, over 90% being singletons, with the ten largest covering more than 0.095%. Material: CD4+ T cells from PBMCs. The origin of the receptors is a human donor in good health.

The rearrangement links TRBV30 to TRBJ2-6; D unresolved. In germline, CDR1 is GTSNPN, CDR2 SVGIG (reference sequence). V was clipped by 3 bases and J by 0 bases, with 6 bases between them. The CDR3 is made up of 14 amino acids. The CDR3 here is CAWRQNSGANVLTF. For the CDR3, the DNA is TGTGCCTGGAGGCAAAACTCTGGGGCCAACGTCCTGACTTTC.

CDR3 sequence reads: CASGDSGNTIYF. CDR3 bases: TGTGCCAGCGGTGACTCTGGAAACACCATATATTTT. The gene calls are TRBV7-9 and TRBJ1-3; D not resolved. Germline lookup yields CDR1 SEHNR and CDR2 FQNEAQ (reference sequence). Trimming left V 8 bases short and J 0 bases short, with 5 bases between. CDR3 length: 12 amino acids.

CDR3 residues: CASSLTGTQGEEQYF. The CDR3 DNA is TGTGCCAGCTCACTAACCGGGACTCAGGGTGAAGAGCAGTACTTC. The rearrangement joins TRBV18 to TRBJ2-7; tentatively, D is TRBD2 (6 bases). Trimming cost V 4 bases and J 7 bases, with 20 bases left between them. Germline V lookup: CDR1 KGHSH, CDR2 LQKENI. CDR3 size: 15 residues.

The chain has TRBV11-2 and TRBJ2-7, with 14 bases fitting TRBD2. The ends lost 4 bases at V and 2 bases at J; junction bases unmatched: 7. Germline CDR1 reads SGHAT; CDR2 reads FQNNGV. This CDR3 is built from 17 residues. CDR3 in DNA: TGTGCCAGCAGCTCCCCCAGACTAGCGGGAGGGCCCTACGAGCAGTACTTC. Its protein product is CASSSPRLAGGPYEQYF.

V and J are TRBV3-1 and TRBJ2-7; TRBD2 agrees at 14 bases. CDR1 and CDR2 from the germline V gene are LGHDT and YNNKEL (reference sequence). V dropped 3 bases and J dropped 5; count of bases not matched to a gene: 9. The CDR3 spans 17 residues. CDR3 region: CASSHGRRLAGGDEQYF. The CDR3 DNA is TGTGCCAGCAGCCACGGCAGAAGACTAGCGGGAGGGGACGAGCAGTACTTC.

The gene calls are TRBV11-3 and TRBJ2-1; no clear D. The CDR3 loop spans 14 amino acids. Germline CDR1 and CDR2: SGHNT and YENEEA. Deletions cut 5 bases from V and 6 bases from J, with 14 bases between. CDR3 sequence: CASSIRTRPNEQFF. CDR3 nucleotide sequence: TGTGCCAGCAGCATCCGGACCAGGCCCAATGAGCAGTTCTTC.

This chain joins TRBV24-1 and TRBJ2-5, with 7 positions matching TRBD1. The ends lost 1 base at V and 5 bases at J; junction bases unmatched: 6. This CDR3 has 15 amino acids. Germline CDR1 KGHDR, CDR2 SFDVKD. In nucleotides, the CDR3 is TGTGCCACCAGTGATTTCTCGGACAGGTCGGAGACCCAGTACTTC. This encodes CATSDFSDRSETQYF.

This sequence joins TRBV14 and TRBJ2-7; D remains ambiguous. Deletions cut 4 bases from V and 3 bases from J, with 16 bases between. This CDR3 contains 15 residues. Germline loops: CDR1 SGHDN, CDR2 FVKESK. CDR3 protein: CASSPDAAMYYEQYF. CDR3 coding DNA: TGTGCCAGCAGCCCAGACGCGGCGATGTACTACGAGCAGTACTTC.

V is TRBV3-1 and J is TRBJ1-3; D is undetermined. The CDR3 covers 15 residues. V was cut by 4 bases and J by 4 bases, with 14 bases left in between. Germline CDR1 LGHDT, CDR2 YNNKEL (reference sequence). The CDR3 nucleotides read TGTGCCAGCAGCCCCTCATTTTCCTCCGGAAACACCATATATTTT. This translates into CASSPSFSSGNTIYF. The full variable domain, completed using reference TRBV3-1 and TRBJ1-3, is DTAVSQTPKYLVTQMGNDKSIKCEQNLGHDTMYWYKQDSKKFLKIMFSYNNKELIINETVPNRFSPKSPDKAHLNLHINSLELGDSAVYFCASSPSFSSGNTIYFGEGSWLTVV.

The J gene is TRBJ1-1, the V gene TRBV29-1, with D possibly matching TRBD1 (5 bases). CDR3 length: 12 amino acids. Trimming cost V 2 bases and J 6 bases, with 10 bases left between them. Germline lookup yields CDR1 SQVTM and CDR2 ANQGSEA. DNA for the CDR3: TGCAGCGTTGAACAGGGTGGGGCTGAAGCTTTCTTT. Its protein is CSVEQGGAEAFF. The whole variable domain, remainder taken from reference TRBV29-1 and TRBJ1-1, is SAVISQKPSRDICQRGTSLTIQCQVDSQVTMMFWYRQQPGQSLTLIATANQGSEATYESGFVIDKFPISRPNLTFSTLTVSNMSPEDSSIYLCSVEQGGAEAFFGQGTRLTVV.

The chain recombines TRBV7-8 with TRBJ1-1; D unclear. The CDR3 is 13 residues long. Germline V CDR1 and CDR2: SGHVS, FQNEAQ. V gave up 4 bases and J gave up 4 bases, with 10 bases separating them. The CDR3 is CASSSDISTEAFF. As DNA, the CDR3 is TGTGCCAGCAGCTCTGATATATCCACTGAAGCTTTCTTT.

CDR3 in amino acids: CASSSTGIRTEAFF. The DNA of the CDR3 is TGTGCCAGCAGCTCCACAGGGATCAGGACTGAAGCTTTCTTT. The chain recombines TRBV5-6 with TRBJ1-1; D is possibly TRBD1 (6 bases). CDR3 length: 14 amino acids. V shed 3 bases and J shed 5 bases, with 14 bases lying between them. Germline V lookup: CDR1 SGHDT, CDR2 YYEEEE.

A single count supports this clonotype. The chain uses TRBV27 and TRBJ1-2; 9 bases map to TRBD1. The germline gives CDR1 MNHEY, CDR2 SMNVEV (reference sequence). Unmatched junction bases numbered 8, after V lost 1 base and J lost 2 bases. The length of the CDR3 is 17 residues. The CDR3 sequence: CASSLYIGTGSNYGYTF. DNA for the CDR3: TGTGCCAGCAGTTTATATATCGGGACAGGGAGCAACTATGGCTACACCTTC.